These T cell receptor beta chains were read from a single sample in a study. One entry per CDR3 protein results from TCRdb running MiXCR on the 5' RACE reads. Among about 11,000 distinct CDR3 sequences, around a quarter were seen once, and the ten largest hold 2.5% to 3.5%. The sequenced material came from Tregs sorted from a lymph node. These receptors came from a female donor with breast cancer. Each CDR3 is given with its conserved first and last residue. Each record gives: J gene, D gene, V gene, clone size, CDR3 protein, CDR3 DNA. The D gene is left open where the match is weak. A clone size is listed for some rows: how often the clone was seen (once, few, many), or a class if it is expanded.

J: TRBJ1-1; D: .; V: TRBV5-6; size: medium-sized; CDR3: CASSLVLGEAFF; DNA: TGTGCCAGCAGCTTGGTACTTGGTGAAGCTTTCTTT
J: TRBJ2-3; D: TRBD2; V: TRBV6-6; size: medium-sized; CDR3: CASSSSGRWNTQYF; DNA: TGTGCCAGCAGTTCTAGCGGGAGATGGAATACGCAGTATTTT
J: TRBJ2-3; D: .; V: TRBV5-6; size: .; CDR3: CASSPPWGRGTDTQYF; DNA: TGTGCCAGCTCTCCACCGTGGGGACGGGGCACGGATACGCAGTATTTT
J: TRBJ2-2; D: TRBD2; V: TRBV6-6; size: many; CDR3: CASKEPGLAGGTGELFF; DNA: TGTGCCAGCAAGGAACCGGGACTAGCGGGAGGCACCGGGGAGCTGTTTTTT
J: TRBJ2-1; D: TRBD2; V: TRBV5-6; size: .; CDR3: CASSPASGRRKFF; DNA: TGTGCCAGCAGCCCGGCTAGCGGGAGAAGGAAGTTCTTC
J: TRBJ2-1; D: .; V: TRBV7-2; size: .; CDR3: CASSSLPRYEQFF; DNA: TGTGCCAGCAGCTCCCTCCCTAGATATGAGCAGTTCTTC
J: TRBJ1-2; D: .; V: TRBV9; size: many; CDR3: CASSPDIGGGYGYTF; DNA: TGTGCCAGCAGCCCAGATATAGGCGGAGGCTATGGCTACACCTTC
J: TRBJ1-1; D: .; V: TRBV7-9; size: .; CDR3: CASSLTRTEAFF; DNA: TGTGCCAGCAGCTTAACCCGGACTGAAGCTTTCTTT
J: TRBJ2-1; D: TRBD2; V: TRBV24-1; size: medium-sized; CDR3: CATSDRGTIHGSSYNEQFF; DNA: TGTGCCACCAGTGATAGAGGGACTATCCACGGTAGCTCCTACAATGAGCAGTTCTTC
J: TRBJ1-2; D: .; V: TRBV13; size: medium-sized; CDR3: CASSLGEAINYGYTF; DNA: TGTGCCAGCAGCTTAGGGGAAGCTATAAACTATGGCTACACCTTC
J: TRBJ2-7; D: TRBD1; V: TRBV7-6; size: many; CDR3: CASSYGTDNPYEQYF; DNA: TGTGCCAGCAGCTATGGGACAGATAACCCCTACGAGCAGTACTTC
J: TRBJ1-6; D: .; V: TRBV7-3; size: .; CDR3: CAGSLTAGAPLHF; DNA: TGTGCCGGCAGCTTAACGGCGGGGGCCCCCCTCCACTTT
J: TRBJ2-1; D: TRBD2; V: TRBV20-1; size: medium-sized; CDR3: CSAREETSGYNEQFF; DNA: TGCAGTGCTAGAGAGGAGACTAGCGGTTACAATGAGCAGTTCTTC
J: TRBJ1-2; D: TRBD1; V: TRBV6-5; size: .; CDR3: CASSKQGLSGYTF; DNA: TGTGCCAGCAGCAAACAGGGGTTGAGTGGCTACACCTTC
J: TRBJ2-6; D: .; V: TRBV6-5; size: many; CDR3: CATKTGSGANVLTF; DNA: TGTGCCACTAAGACTGGGTCTGGGGCCAACGTCCTGACTTTC
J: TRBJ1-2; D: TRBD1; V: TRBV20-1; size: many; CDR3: CSAKTGGSGGYTF; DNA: TGCAGTGCTAAGACAGGGGGAAGTGGTGGCTACACCTTC
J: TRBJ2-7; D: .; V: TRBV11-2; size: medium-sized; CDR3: CASSQGWEQYF; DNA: TGTGCCAGCAGTCAGGGTTGGGAGCAGTACTTC
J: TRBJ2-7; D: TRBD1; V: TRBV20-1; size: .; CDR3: CSATQGVVNEQYF; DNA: TGCAGTGCTACCCAGGGGGTTGTCAACGAGCAGTACTTC
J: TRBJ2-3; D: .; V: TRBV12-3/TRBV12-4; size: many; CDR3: CASSLTDTQYF; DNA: TGTGCCAGCAGTCTCACAGATACGCAGTATTTT
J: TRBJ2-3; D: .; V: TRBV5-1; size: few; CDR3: CASRPSKGADTQYF; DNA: TGCGCCAGCAGACCTAGTAAGGGGGCAGATACGCAGTATTTT
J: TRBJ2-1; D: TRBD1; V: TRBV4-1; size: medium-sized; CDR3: CASSQGVAGGYNEQFF; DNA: TGCGCCAGCAGCCAAGGGGTGGCAGGGGGCTACAATGAGCAGTTCTTC
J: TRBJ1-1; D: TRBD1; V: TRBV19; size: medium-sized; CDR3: CASRGQGNTEAFF; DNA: TGTGCCAGTAGGGGACAGGGGAACACTGAAGCTTTCTTT
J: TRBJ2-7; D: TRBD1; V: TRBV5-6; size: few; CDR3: CASSFEGGRYEQYF; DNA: TGTGCCAGCAGCTTCGAAGGGGGCAGGTACGAGCAGTACTTC
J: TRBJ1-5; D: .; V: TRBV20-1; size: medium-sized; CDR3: CSARSMAFAAGYGNQPQHF; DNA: TGCAGTGCTAGGAGTATGGCTTTCGCAGCTGGCTATGGCAATCAGCCCCAGCATTTT
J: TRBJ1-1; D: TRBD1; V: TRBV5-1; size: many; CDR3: CASSLPDRANTEAFF; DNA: TGCGCCAGCAGCCTTCCCGACAGGGCGAACACTGAAGCTTTCTTT
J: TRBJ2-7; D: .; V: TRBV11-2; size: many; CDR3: CASSLDRAEQYF; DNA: TGTGCCAGCAGCTTAGATCGGGCAGAGCAGTACTTC
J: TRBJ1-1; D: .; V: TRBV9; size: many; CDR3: CASSIELGTEAFF; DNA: TGTGCCAGCAGCATCGAGCTTGGGACGGAAGCTTTCTTT
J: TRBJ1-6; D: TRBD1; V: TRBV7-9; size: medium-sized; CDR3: CASSSRQGRNSPLHF; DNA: TGTGCCAGCAGCTCCCGACAGGGTCGCAATTCACCCCTCCACTTT
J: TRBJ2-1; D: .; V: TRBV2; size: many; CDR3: CASSPFASGDEQFF; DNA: TGTGCCAGCAGCCCGTTCGCGAGCGGCGATGAGCAGTTCTTC
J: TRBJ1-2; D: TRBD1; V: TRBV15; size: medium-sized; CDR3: CATSRDRGMNYGYTF; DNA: TGTGCCACCAGCAGAGACAGGGGGATGAACTATGGCTACACCTTC
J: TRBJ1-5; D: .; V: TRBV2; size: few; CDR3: CASAMGSQPQHF; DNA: TGTGCCAGTGCCATGGGGAGTCAGCCCCAGCATTTT
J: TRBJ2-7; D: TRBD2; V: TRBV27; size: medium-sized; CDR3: CASSWSGRAYEQYF; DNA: TGTGCCAGCAGTTGGAGCGGGAGGGCCTACGAGCAGTACTTC
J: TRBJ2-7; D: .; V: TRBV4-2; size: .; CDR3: CASSQRQEAAYEQYF; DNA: TGTGCCAGCAGCCAACGACAGGAGGCGGCCTACGAGCAGTACTTC
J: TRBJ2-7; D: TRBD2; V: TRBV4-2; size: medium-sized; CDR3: CASSHRTSESYEQYF; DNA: TGTGCCAGCAGCCATCGGACTAGCGAGTCCTACGAGCAGTACTTC
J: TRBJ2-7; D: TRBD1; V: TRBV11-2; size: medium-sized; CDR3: CASSFTGVAYEQYF; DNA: TGTGCCAGCAGCTTTACAGGGGTTGCCTACGAGCAGTACTTC
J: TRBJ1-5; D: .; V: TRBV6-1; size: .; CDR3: CACSAPSNQPQHF; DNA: TGTGCCTGCAGTGCACCTAGCAATCAGCCCCAGCATTTT